This is a list of T cell receptor beta chains from one sample in a study of cytotoxic CD8 clonotypes in ibrutinib-treated CLL. Sequencing was performed with immunoSEQ multiplex PCR; in TCRdb, only in-frame clones are kept and a portion is missing. The table records 130,000 or so clones, 77% of them present only once. The material was PBMCs, obtained after 12 months of ibrutinib treatment. Receptors originate from a human donor with chronic lymphocytic leukemia. The conserved cysteine and the conserved F or W are not part of the CDR3 here. The order of the fields is J gene, D gene, V gene, CDR3 protein. The D gene is left open where the match is weak.

TRBJ2-2 . TRBV28 AYGVANTGELF
TRBJ2-3 TRBD1 TRBV6-4 ASGRDRGTDTQY
TRBJ2-7 . TRBV11-2 ASSYGGQANYEQY
TRBJ2-5 . TRBV11-2 ASSHDWSTQY
TRBJ2-7 . TRBV27 ASASWGISYEQY
TRBJ1-4 TRBD1 TRBV27 ASSLYSGTGGEKLF
TRBJ2-1 . TRBV15 ATRTWVESSYNEQF
TRBJ2-3 TRBD2 TRBV4-1 ASSQRGAGGNTDTQY
TRBJ2-3 TRBD2 TRBV14 ASSQAARGSMTDTQY
TRBJ1-4 . TRBV6-5 ASYNEKLF
TRBJ2-3 . TRBV4-1 ASSQFRDSDTQY
TRBJ1-5 . TRBV9 ASSMGGYSNQPQH
TRBJ1-2 TRBD1 TRBV6-5 ASRTGGVDYGYT
TRBJ1-1 . TRBV6-5 ASSYFGVGTEAF
TRBJ2-7 . TRBV1 TSSQVDNYYEQY
TRBJ2-3 . TRBV23-1 ASSHHASGWGTDTQY
TRBJ1-3 . TRBV19 ASSIDTGFLGNTIY
TRBJ2-1 . TRBV7-2 ASSPLLGSYDEQF
TRBJ1-2 . TRBV19 ASSGGGEMPNYGYT
TRBJ2-3 TRBD2 TRBV6-5 ASRRSGGGVDTQY
TRBJ2-7 . TRBV30 AWTGFGAGEQY
TRBJ2-7 . TRBV19 ASSMASGSYEQY
TRBJ2-7 . TRBV28 ASSRGGDGQY
. TRBD1 TRBV15 ATSLTGTVHEQY
TRBJ2-3 . TRBV10-3 AIRAGATDTQY
TRBJ2-7 TRBD1 TRBV4-3 ASSRGQGAREQY
TRBJ2-3 . TRBV28 ASIPGASGSWTQY
TRBJ2-5 . TRBV5-1 ASSSTPGQFRPETQY
TRBJ2-5 . TRBV12-5 ASGTWSGETQY
TRBJ2-7 . TRBV7-6 ASSLGSGEGSYEQY
TRBJ2-7 TRBD2 TRBV7-2 ASNPGRDEQY
TRBJ1-4 . TRBV15 ATSRDLSLSEKLF
TRBJ2-7 . TRBV7-2 ASSLVLRTGPGDEQY
TRBJ2-7 . TRBV7-2 ASSLQRAYEQY
TRBJ2-7 TRBD1 TRBV5-1 ASSSTGVNEQY